The 24 T cell receptor beta chains below all came from one sample that was sequenced in a study of metastatic and nonmetastatic thyroid tumors. None of the patients had undergone any treatment ahead of thyroid surgery. TCRdb re-analyzed the PCR reads using MiXCR. This table has approximately 38,000 clones, roughly a sixth appearing once. Material for sequencing was blood. The source is a female donor with papillary thyroid cancer or a benign thyroid nodule (not recorded which). Some clones in this sample may be carry-over from other donors' samples.

This sequence joins TRBV30 and TRBJ1-2, with a tentative D call TRBD1 (5 bases). Germline V CDR1 and CDR2: GTSNPN, SVGIG (reference sequence). The ends were cut back, 6 bases at V and 4 bases at J, with 12 bases in the middle. The CDR3 has 12 residues. CDR3 coding DNA: TGTGCCTGCAAGGGACGGATCTATGGCTACACCTTC. Translating gives CACKGRIYGYTF. Supplemented by reference TRBV30 and TRBJ1-2, the full variable domain reads SQTIHQWPATLVQPVGSPLSLECTVEGTSNPNLYWYRQAAGRGLQLLFYSVGIGQISSEVPQNLSASRPQDRQFILSSKKLLLSDSGFYLCACKGRIYGYTFGSGTRLTVV.

In its sample, this clone is medium-sized. The chain is built from TRBV27 and TRBJ2-7; D might be TRBD1 (5 bases). V lost 2 bases and J lost 5, with 22 bases in between. There are 17 residues in the CDR3. Germline lookup yields CDR1 MNHEY and CDR2 SMNVEV (reference sequence). The CDR3 DNA reads as TGTGCCAGCAGTTTAAGTACAAATTGGGGCCGAACCGACGAGCAGTACTTC. Encoded protein: CASSLSTNWGRTDEQYF.

This clone was seen many times. The CDR3 DNA follows: TGTGCCAGCAGTGAACCATTTTTAATAGGAGCTTTCTTT. It codes for CASSEPFLIGAFF. This chain joins TRBV2 and TRBJ1-1; D remains ambiguous. CDR1 and CDR2 from the germline V gene are SNHLY and FYNNEI. Trimming stripped 2 bases from V and 10 bases from J, with 14 bases between. CDR3 length: 13 amino acids.

J is TRBJ2-7 and V is TRBV11-3, with D possibly matching TRBD2 (6 bases). Germline loops: CDR1 SGHNT, CDR2 YENEEA. The V end lost 1 base, the J end lost 0 bases, and 25 bases lay between the germline ends. This CDR3 is 20 amino acids long. CDR3 bases: TGTGCCAGCAGCTTAGGGTGGGGGGAACAGTGGAATTCCCACTCCTACGAGCAGTACTTC. This gives the protein CASSLGWGEQWNSHSYEQYF.

This clone occurred many times. This chain joins TRBV5-4 and TRBJ2-3; unclear D gene. V lost 2 bases, J lost 8 bases, and 12 bases lay in between. Germline CDR1 reads SGHNT; CDR2 reads YYREEE (reference sequence). The CDR3 covers 13 residues. The CDR3 coding sequence is TGTGCCAGCAGCTTTCGGGTGGAAGGTACGCAGTATTTT. This sequence encodes CASSFRVEGTQYF.

This clone has ten or more counts. The V gene is TRBV5-1, the J gene TRBJ2-1; 8 nucleotides agree with TRBD2. Trimming cost V 7 bases and J 6 bases; bases outside gene matches: 12. Germline values: CDR1 SGHRS, CDR2 YFSETQ. The CDR3 runs to 15 residues. DNA of the CDR3: TGCGCCAGCCAGTTAACGGGAGGGCCGAGCAATGAGCAGTTCTTC. This gives the protein CASQLTGGPSNEQFF. Based on the CDR3 plus reference TRBV5-1 and TRBJ2-1, the full variable domain is KAGVTQTPRYLIKTRGQQVTLSCSPISGHRSVSWYQQTPGQGLQFLFEYFSETQRNKGNFPGRFSGRQFSNSRSEMNVSTLELGDSALYLCASQLTGGPSNEQFFGPGTRLTVL.

The sample holds many counts of this clone. The chain links TRBV5-1 to TRBJ2-3, with 8 nucleotides matching TRBD2. The junction had 6 bases not matched to a gene; V was cut back by 0 bases and J by 3 bases. Germline CDR1 is SGHRS and CDR2 is YFSETQ. The CDR3 covers 16 residues. CDR3 sequence reads: CASSLDGTSSTDTQYF. The DNA of the CDR3 is TGCGCCAGCAGCTTGGATGGGACTAGTTCAACAGATACGCAGTATTTT.

This clone showed up many times. CDR3 sequence reads: CASSLGHPNTEAFF. As DNA, the CDR3 is TGTGCCAGCAGCTTGGGGCACCCGAACACTGAAGCTTTCTTT. The chain has TRBV5-6 and TRBJ1-1; the D is unclear. Deletions cut 0 bases from V and 1 base from J, with 7 bases between. The CDR3 consists of 14 residues. The germline gives CDR1 SGHDT, CDR2 YYEEEE.

This clone was seen repeatedly, ten times or more. The CDR3 DNA reads TGTGCCAGTAGTCCGAGAGAGGGACAGTCGAGCACAGATACGCAGTATTTT. Protein product: CASSPREGQSSTDTQYF. The chain recombines TRBV19 with TRBJ2-3; 7 positions agree with TRBD1. The CDR3 sequence is 17 residues long. CDR1 and CDR2 (germline): LNHDA, SQIVND (reference sequence). V was pared by 5 bases and J by 0 bases, with 11 bases of the junction left unmatched.

There are many counts of this clone. The chain employs TRBV9 and TRBJ2-2; 9 bases are shared with TRBD2. With V trimmed by 1 base and J by 3 bases, 4 bases remained unmatched. Germline values: CDR1 SGDLS, CDR2 YYNGEE. This CDR3 has 16 residues. The CDR3 DNA reads TGTGCCAGCAGCGTACGGACTAGCGTCGACACCGGGGAGCTGTTTTTT. Amino acids: CASSVRTSVDTGELFF.

This clone was counted at least ten times. The J gene is TRBJ1-5, the V gene TRBV3-1; TRBD1 agrees at 9 bases. CDR1 is LGHDT, CDR2 YNNKEL, per germline (reference sequence). CDR3 length equals 15 residues. V trimming: 4 bases; J trimming: 2 bases; junction bases outside the gene matches: 3. This CDR3 is CASSLTGGGNQPQHF. The CDR3 nucleotides read TGTGCCAGCAGCCTGACAGGGGGGGGCAATCAGCCCCAGCATTTT. Full variable domain (remainder filled in from reference TRBV3-1 and TRBJ1-5): DTAVSQTPKYLVTQMGNDKSIKCEQNLGHDTMYWYKQDSKKFLKIMFSYNNKELIINETVPNRFSPKSPDKAHLNLHINSLELGDSAVYFCASSLTGGGNQPQHFGDGTRLSIL.

This clone has ten or more counts. CDR3 sequence reads: CSASYANEKLFF. CDR3 nucleotide sequence: TGCAGTGCTAGTTATGCTAATGAAAAACTGTTTTTT. The chain is built from TRBV20-1 and TRBJ1-4; D is unresolved. Germline CDR1 is DFQATT and CDR2 is SNEGSKA (reference sequence). The CDR3 length is 12 residues. V dropped 3 bases and J dropped 3 bases, with 5 bases sitting between them.

At least ten counts were recorded for this clone. The V call is TRBV2, the J call TRBJ2-1; a weak D match, TRBD2 (5 bases). In germline, CDR1 is SNHLY, CDR2 FYNNEI. The V end was cut by 8 bases, the J end by 4 bases, with 9 bases between. This CDR3 has 12 residues. CDR3 DNA: TGTGCCAGCGGAGGAAATTACAATGAGCAGTTCTTC. Translated, it gives CASGGNYNEQFF.

In this sample, this clone turned up many times. V usage is TRBV9 and J usage is TRBJ1-2; 10 nucleotides line up with TRBD1. The CDR3 sequence is 14 residues long. Germline V gene lookup returns CDR1 SGDLS and CDR2 YYNGEE. The V and J ends lost 4 bases and 8 bases, in that order; junction bases with no gene match: 8. The CDR3 is CASSSAGTGDGYTF. The CDR3 nucleotides are TGTGCCAGCAGCTCTGCCGGGACAGGGGACGGCTACACCTTC.

This clone was observed at least ten times. The chain is built from TRBV28 and TRBJ1-6, with 7 bases aligning to TRBD1. J gave up 10 bases and V 5 bases, and 11 bases lay outside the gene matches. This CDR3 contains 15 residues. Germline loops: CDR1 MDHEN, CDR2 SYDVKM. This chain's CDR3 is CASSGLTGNNSPLHF. For the CDR3, the DNA is TGTGCCAGCAGTGGCCTGACAGGGAACAACTCACCCCTCCACTTT.

This clone was detected ten times or more. The rearrangement joins TRBV20-1 to TRBJ2-1, with D unresolved. This CDR3 spans 16 amino acids. V lost 5 bases, J lost 3 bases, and 20 bases lay in between. Looked up from germline, CDR1 is DFQATT and CDR2 is SNEGSKA (reference sequence). CDR3 coding DNA: TGCAGTGCTCGTGACCCATCATTCACCCTCTACAATGAGCAGTTCTTC. Its translation is CSARDPSFTLYNEQFF.

This clone was found a few times. This chain links TRBV4-2 with TRBJ2-2; D gene unclear. Germline V gene sequence: CDR1 LGHNA, CDR2 YNFKEQ. The CDR3 runs 15 residues. V dropped 8 bases and J dropped 3 bases, with 16 bases sitting between them. The CDR3 region has the DNA TGTGCCAGCGGATCAGTAAAGAGCTACACCGGGGAGCTGTTTTTT. It encodes CASGSVKSYTGELFF.

This clone was counted at least ten times. J is TRBJ1-5 and V is TRBV20-1, with D possibly being TRBD1 (6 bases). The CDR3 runs to 15 residues. V lost 2 bases and J 2 bases, leaving 13 bases between the germline ends. Germline CDR1 and CDR2: DFQATT and SNEGSKA (reference sequence). The DNA of the CDR3 is TGCAGTGCTAGACAGCAGGGGACGGGCAATCAGCCCCAGCATTTT. Residues: CSARQQGTGNQPQHF.

This clone was picked up many times. This sequence joins TRBV5-4 and TRBJ2-3; 13 bases map to TRBD2. The CDR3 totals 16 residues. CDR1 SGHNT and CDR2 YYREEE come from the germline V gene (reference sequence). With V trimmed by 0 bases and J by 10 bases, 8 bases remained unmatched. The DNA for the CDR3 is TGTGCCAGCAGCTTGGTGGGGACTAGCGGGGAGGGGGCGCAGTATTTT. Translated: CASSLVGTSGEGAQYF.

This clone occurred many times. The V gene is TRBV6-5, the J gene TRBJ1-3; possibly TRBD1 for D (5 bases). CDR3 length: 17 amino acids. CDR1 is MNHEY, CDR2 SVGAGI, per germline. Trimming removed 3 bases at V and 3 bases at J, with 18 bases between. The CDR3 reads CASSYGDGGSGGNTIYF. Written as DNA, the CDR3 is TGTGCCAGCAGTTATGGAGATGGGGGGAGCGGTGGAAACACCATATATTTT.

This clone was seen at least ten times. Different DNA sequences within this sample yield the same CDR3. The V call is TRBV29-1, the J call TRBJ1-5, with TRBD1 identical over 8 bases. CDR1 and CDR2 (germline): SQVTM, ANQGSEA. V dropped 5 bases and J dropped 6; count of bases not matched to a gene: 6. The CDR3 is 13 amino acids. The DNA of the CDR3 is TGCAGCGTTAGAGGACAGGGTAGTCAGCCCCAGCATTTT. It encodes CSVRGQGSQPQHF. Drawing the rest from reference TRBV29-1 and TRBJ1-5, the complete variable domain is SAVISQKPSRDICQRGTSLTIQCQVDSQVTMMFWYRQQPGQSLTLIATANQGSEATYESGFVIDKFPISRPNLTFSTLTVSNMSPEDSSIYLCSVRGQGSQPQHFGDGTRLSIL.

This clone appeared many times. The chain is built from TRBV7-9 and TRBJ2-2, with 7 bases fitting TRBD2. The CDR3 is 14 residues long. Germline V lookup: CDR1 SEHNR, CDR2 FQNEAQ (reference sequence). V was clipped by 8 bases and J by 0 bases; unmatched bases: 3. CDR3 in DNA: TGTGCCAGCCGCGGGGGAGCGAACACCGGGGAGCTGTTTTTT. This encodes CASRGGANTGELFF.

This clone came up many times. The chain combines TRBV10-2 with TRBJ2-7; D ambiguous. Germline assignment: CDR1 WSHSY and CDR2 SAAADI. The CDR3 is 14 residues long. V shed 4 bases and J shed 0 bases, with 10 bases lying between them. CDR3 protein: CASSGLAGSYEQYF. For the CDR3, the DNA is TGCGCCAGCAGTGGGTTAGCCGGCTCCTACGAGCAGTACTTC.

This clone was detected ten times or more. V gene TRBV10-2 combines with J gene TRBJ1-5; maybe TRBD1 (6 bases). V was clipped by 3 bases and J by 11 bases, with 14 bases between them. CDR1 is WSHSY, CDR2 SAAADI, per germline. This CDR3 has 13 amino acids. As DNA, the CDR3 is TGCGCCAGCAGTGAATTCACAGGGTACTCCCAGCATTTT. Translation gives CASSEFTGYSQHF.